Here is one T cell receptor beta chain with its context. Germline V gene sequence: CDR1 SGDLS, CDR2 YYNGEE. The CDR3 contains 15 residues. V lost 3 bases and J lost 2, with 14 bases in between. The table came from immunoSEQ multiplex PCR; TCRdb's copy has only in-frame clones and leaves some out. The profile shows some 230,000 clones, 70% to 90% of them singletons. The source of the sample is a study of blood T cell repertoires in COVID-19. Study at large: Acute and convalescent COVID-19 samples came from the United States, Italy and Spain.

The TCR was taken from a man between 45 and 60 years old who had recovered from COVID-19. The rearrangement joins TRBV9 to TRBJ1-2; D possibly corresponds to TRBD1 (6 bases). Source material: peripheral blood. The CDR3 bases are TGTGCCAGCAGCGCCCGACAGGAGATGAACTATGGCTACACCTTC. Protein product: CASSARQEMNYGYTF.